This TCR beta chain came from a study of blood T cell repertoires in COVID-19. Study summary: From the United States, Italy and Spain came samples of acute and convalescent COVID-19. The analysed material was cDNA or gDNA that came from T cells, B-cell-depleted T cells, or PBMCs.

CDR1 is SGHNT and CDR2 is YYREEE in the germline V gene (reference sequence). With V trimmed by 4 bases and J by 2 bases, 5 bases remained unmatched. This CDR3 has 15 amino acids. The repertoire was sequenced with immunoSEQ multiplex PCR; TCRdb's copy has only in-frame clones and lacks some. The sample lists fewer than 150,000 clones; just under 85% were seen once. The chain carries TRBV5-4 and TRBJ1-1, with 10 bases fitting TRBD1. This clonotype was sampled from a woman aged 45-60 years with acute or convalescent COVID-19. The sequencing input was peripheral blood. The CDR3 region is CASSGDRGDNTEAFF. The DNA for the CDR3 is TGTGCCAGCAGCGGGGACAGGGGTGATAACACTGAAGCTTTCTTT.